A single sample is the source of the 5 T cell receptor beta chains below, sequenced in a study of blood T cell repertoires in COVID-19. The repertoire was sequenced with immunoSEQ multiplex PCR; TCRdb's copy has only in-frame clones and lacks some. The sample contains approximately 300,000 clones, around 85% of which appear only once. Sample: PBMCs or T cells enriched from blood (not recorded which). These receptors all come from a woman between 25 and 40 years old who had been exposed to COVID-19.

CDR3 coding DNA: TGTGCCAGCAGTTACGCTGGACAGGGTCAATACGAGCAGTACTTC. The encoded protein is CASSYAGQGQYEQYF. The rearrangement joins TRBV6-6 to TRBJ2-7; 8 bases are shared with TRBD1. The CDR3 is 15 amino acids. Looked up from germline, CDR1 is MNHNY and CDR2 is SVGAGI (reference sequence). J lost 4 bases, V lost 2 bases, and 7 bases had no gene match.

The J gene is TRBJ2-7, the V gene TRBV24-1, with TRBD2 as a possible D gene (5 bases). Trimming took 3 bases from V and 7 from J, leaving 18 bases between them. There are 15 residues in the CDR3. CDR1 and CDR2 from the germline V gene are KGHDR and SFDVKD. CDR3 DNA sequence: TGTGCCACCAGTGATGAACGACAAGGGAGCTCTGAGCAGTACTTC. Its translation: CATSDERQGSSEQYF.

J is TRBJ2-2 and V is TRBV30; 14 bases line up with TRBD2. CDR3 length equals 17 residues. The V segment lost 5 bases and the J segment 4 bases; nucleotides outside the gene matches: 9. Looked up from germline, CDR1 is GTSNPN and CDR2 is SVGIG (reference sequence). CDR3 coding DNA: TGTGCCTGGTATGCCGGGACTAGCGGGAGTGGCACCGGGGAGCTGTTTTTT. Amino acid sequence: CAWYAGTSGSGTGELFF. Looking up the rest from reference TRBV30 and TRBJ2-2 gives the full variable domain: SQTIHQWPATLVQPVGSPLSLECTVEGTSNPNLYWYRQAAGRGLQLLFYSVGIGQISSEVPQNLSASRPQDRQFILSSKKLLLSDSGFYLCAWYAGTSGSGTGELFFGEGSRLTVL.

V gene TRBV4-1 combines with J gene TRBJ1-3; D unclear. V lost 2 bases and J lost 0, with 14 bases in between. There are 17 residues in the CDR3. Germline assignment: CDR1 MGHRA and CDR2 YSYEKL. CDR3 sequence: CASSQTSDSSSGNTIYF. DNA of the CDR3: TGCGCCAGCAGCCAAACCTCAGACTCGAGCTCTGGAAACACCATATATTTT.

V and J are TRBV2 and TRBJ2-2; tentatively, D is TRBD2 (5 bases). V was trimmed by 8 bases and J by 4 bases, leaving 11 bases between them. Germline CDR1 reads SNHLY; CDR2 reads FYNNEI. CDR3 length: 13 amino acids. CDR3 amino acids: CASCLGGTGELFF. The DNA for the CDR3 is TGTGCCAGCTGTCTAGGAGGCACCGGGGAGCTGTTTTTT.